This T cell receptor beta chain was identified in a study of spatial heterogeneity in lung cancer. Every TCR cDNA molecule carried a tag that served as a unique molecular identifier. A single record per CDR3 protein comes from TCRdb applying MiXCR to the 5' RACE reads. This sample has tens of thousands of distinct CDR3 sequences, with more than 10% found just once. Time point: sample taken at primary tumor resection. The donors comprised 60 to 80 untreated early-stage non-small cell lung cancer patients. This CDR3 spans 15 amino acids. With 5 bases clipped from V and 1 base from J, the junction kept 5 bases outside the gene matches. Germline loops: CDR1 MDHEN, CDR2 SYDVKM.

The specimen was PBMCs, collected at surgery. The TCR was taken from a male donor with early-stage non-small cell lung cancer. The chain carries TRBV28 and TRBJ2-5, with TRBD1 matching 9 bases. The CDR3 is CASSRSDRGQETQYF. The CDR3 DNA reads as TGTGCCAGCAGTCGCTCGGACAGGGGCCAAGAGACCCAGTACTTC.